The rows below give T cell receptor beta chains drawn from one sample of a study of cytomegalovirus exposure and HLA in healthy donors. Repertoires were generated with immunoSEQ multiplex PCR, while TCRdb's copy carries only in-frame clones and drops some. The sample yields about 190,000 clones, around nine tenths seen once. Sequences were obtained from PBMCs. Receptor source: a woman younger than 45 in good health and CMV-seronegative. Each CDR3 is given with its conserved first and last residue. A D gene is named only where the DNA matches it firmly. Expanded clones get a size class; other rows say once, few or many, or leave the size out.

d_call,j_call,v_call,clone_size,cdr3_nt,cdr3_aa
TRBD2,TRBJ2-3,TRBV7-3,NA,TGTGCCAGCAGCCCCAATAGCGGGGGCGGGGAAGATACGCAGTATTTT,CASSPNSGGGEDTQYF
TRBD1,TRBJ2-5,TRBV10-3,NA,TGTGCCATCGGACAGGGCGGGGAGACCCAGTACTTC,CAIGQGGETQYF
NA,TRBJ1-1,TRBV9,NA,TGTGCCAGCAGCGTAGGGGGGGAAACTGAAGCTTTCTTT,CASSVGGETEAFF
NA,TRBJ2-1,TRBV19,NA,TGTGCCAGTAGTTTCCAGGGGAGCTCCTACAATGAGCAGTTCTTC,CASSFQGSSYNEQFF
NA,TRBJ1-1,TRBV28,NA,TGTGCCAGCAGTTTAGTGCGTCGGGGTGAAGCTTTCTTT,CASSLVRRGEAFF
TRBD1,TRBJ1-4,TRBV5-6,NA,TGTGCCAGCAGCCCGGGACAGGCGGGAACTAATGAAAAACTGTTTTTT,CASSPGQAGTNEKLFF
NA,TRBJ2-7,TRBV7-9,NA,TGTGCCAGCAGCCCAGGACAGATCTACGAGCAGTACTTC,CASSPGQIYEQYF
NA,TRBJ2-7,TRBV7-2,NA,TGTGCCAGCAGCTTAAGCGGAACTACCTCCTACGAGCAGTACTTC,CASSLSGTTSYEQYF
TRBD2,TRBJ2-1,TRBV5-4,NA,TGTGCCAGCAGCCAGGGACTAGCGGACAATGAGCAGTTCTTC,CASSQGLADNEQFF
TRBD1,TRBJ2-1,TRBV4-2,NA,TGTGCCAGCAGCCAAGATTATTTTAACAGGGGTGTGGGCAATGAGCAGTTCTTC,CASSQDYFNRGVGNEQFF
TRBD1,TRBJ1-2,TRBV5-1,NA,TGCGCCAGCAGCCCACGACAGGGAGCGAACTATGGCTACACCTTC,CASSPRQGANYGYTF
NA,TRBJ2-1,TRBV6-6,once,TGTGCCAGCAGTTACATCCCTGACAATGAGCAGTTCTTC,CASSYIPDNEQFF
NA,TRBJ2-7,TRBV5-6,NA,TGTGCCAGCACCGGGCTTTTTGGACACTACGAGCAGTACTTC,CASTGLFGHYEQYF
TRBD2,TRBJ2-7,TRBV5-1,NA,TGCGCCAGCAGCTTCACTAGCGGGACCTACGAGCAGTACTTC,CASSFTSGTYEQYF
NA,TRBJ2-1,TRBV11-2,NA,TGTGCCAGCAGGAGACTAGTTCACAATGAGCAGTTCTTC,CASRRLVHNEQFF
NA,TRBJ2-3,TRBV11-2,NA,TGTGCCAGCAGCCCCCAGCGCCACACAGATACGCAGTATTTT,CASSPQRHTDTQYF
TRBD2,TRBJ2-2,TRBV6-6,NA,TGTGCCAGCAGCTCCGGGACTAGCTTCACCGGGGAGCTGTTTTTT,CASSSGTSFTGELFF
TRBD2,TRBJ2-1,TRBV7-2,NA,TGTGCCAGCAGCTTCGGGGGTGGGGGGGGAGAGCAGTTCTTC,CASSFGGGGGEQFF
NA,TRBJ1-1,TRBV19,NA,TGTGCCAGTAGTATTTACAGGGCGGACACTGAAGCTTTCTTT,CASSIYRADTEAFF
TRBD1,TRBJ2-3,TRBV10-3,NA,TGTGCCACAGGGGGCGCGGGCACAGATACGCAGTATTTT,CATGGAGTDTQYF
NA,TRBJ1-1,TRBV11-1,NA,TGTGCCAGCAGCTTAGGACAGACGAACACTGAAGCTTTCTTT,CASSLGQTNTEAFF
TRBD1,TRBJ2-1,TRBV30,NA,TGTGCCTACCGGGGACAGGGGAATGAGCAGTTCTTC,CAYRGQGNEQFF
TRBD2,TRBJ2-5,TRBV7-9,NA,TGTGCCAGCACCCCGACTAGCGGGATGCGAGAGACCCAGTACTTC,CASTPTSGMRETQYF
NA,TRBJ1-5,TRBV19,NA,TGTGCCAGTAGTGTTACAAATCAGCCCCAGCATTTT,CASSVTNQPQHF
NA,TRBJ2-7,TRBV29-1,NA,TGCAGCGTGACGGCAGGAAACTCCTACGAGCAGTACTTC,CSVTAGNSYEQYF
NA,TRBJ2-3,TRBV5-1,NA,TGCGCCAGCAGCTTGGGGAGGGTAGCAGATACGCAGTATTTT,CASSLGRVADTQYF
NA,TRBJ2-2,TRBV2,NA,TGTGCCAGATCTCTTCCGGGAGCCCCTAGTACCGGGGAGCTGTTTTTT,CARSLPGAPSTGELFF
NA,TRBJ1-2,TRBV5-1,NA,TGCGCCAGCAGCTTGAATCCGGCTAACTATGGCTACACCTTC,CASSLNPANYGYTF
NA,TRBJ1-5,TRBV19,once,TGTGCCAGTAGTATGCGGGCAGCTTTCAATCAGCCCCAGCATTTT,CASSMRAAFNQPQHF
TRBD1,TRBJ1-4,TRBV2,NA,TGTGCCAGCAGTGCCATACCGACAGGGGGTGAAAAACTGTTTTTT,CASSAIPTGGEKLFF
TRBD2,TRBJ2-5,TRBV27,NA,TGTGCCAGCAGTCCTAGCGGGAGGTTGGAGACCCAGTACTTC,CASSPSGRLETQYF
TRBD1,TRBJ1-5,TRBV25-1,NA,TGTGCCAGACGACAGGGTGACAATCAGCCCCAGCATTTT,CARRQGDNQPQHF
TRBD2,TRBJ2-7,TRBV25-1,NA,TGTGCCAGCAGTTCAACTAGTACGGGAGGGCCTAGGTACGAGCAGTACTTC,CASSSTSTGGPRYEQYF
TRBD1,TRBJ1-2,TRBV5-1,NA,TGCGCCAGCAGCTTCGGACAGGGAAACTATGGCTACACCTTC,CASSFGQGNYGYTF
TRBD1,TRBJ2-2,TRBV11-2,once,TGTGCCAGCAGCTTATTAGGGGGCCCGCTCGGGGAGCTGTTTTTT,CASSLLGGPLGELFF
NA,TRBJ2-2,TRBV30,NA,TGTGCCTGGAGTGTATTGGGCGGGGTTCTCACCGGGGAGCTGTTTTTT,CAWSVLGGVLTGELFF
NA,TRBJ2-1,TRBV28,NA,TGTGCCAGCAGCTTTACGGGGTTATCCTACAATGAGCAGTTCTTC,CASSFTGLSYNEQFF
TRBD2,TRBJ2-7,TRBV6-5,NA,TGTGCCAGCAGTCCTAGCGGGGGGATCTCCTACGAGCAGTACTTC,CASSPSGGISYEQYF
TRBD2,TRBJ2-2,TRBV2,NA,TGTGCCAGCATGGGCAGGGAGGGAATCACCGGGGAGCTGTTTTTT,CASMGREGITGELFF
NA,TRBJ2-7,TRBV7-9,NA,TGTGCCAGCAGAGCAGGGACGGGGGGCCCCTACGAGCAGTACTTC,CASRAGTGGPYEQYF
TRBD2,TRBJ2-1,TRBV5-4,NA,TGTGCCAGCAGCCCCCGGACTAGTTCGAATGAGCAGTTCTTC,CASSPRTSSNEQFF
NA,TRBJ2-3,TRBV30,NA,TGTGCCTGGAAAGTTGGGACTAGCACAGATACGCAGTATTTT,CAWKVGTSTDTQYF
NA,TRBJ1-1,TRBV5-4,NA,TGTGCCAGCAGCCCCCCCACTGCCACTGAAGCTTTCTTT,CASSPPTATEAFF
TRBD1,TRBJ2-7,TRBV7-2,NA,TGTGCCAGCAGCTTAAAATTCGGGACAGGGGTCTACGAGCAGTACTTC,CASSLKFGTGVYEQYF
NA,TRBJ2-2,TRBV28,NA,TGTGCCAGCAGTTTACAGATCACCGGGGAGCTGTTTTTT,CASSLQITGELFF
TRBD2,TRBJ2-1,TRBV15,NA,TGTGCCACCAGCCCTCGGACTAGCGGGGCCCCGCCGCAGTTCTTC,CATSPRTSGAPPQFF
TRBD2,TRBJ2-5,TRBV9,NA,TGTGCCAGCAGCGGGATAGCGGGGGGCAAAGAGACCCAGTACTTC,CASSGIAGGKETQYF
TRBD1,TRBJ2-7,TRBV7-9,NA,TGTGCCAGCAGCTCTAGACAGGGGGGATGGTACGAGCAGTACTTC,CASSSRQGGWYEQYF
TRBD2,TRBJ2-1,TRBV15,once,TGTGCCACCAGCAGCGTTCGCGGGAGGGCAGGGAATGAGCAGTTCTTC,CATSSVRGRAGNEQFF